This TCR beta chain was identified during a study of tissue T cells after allogeneic stem cell transplantation. Of note for this clone: Mouse germline and gene names are used. Sequencing ends 1 residue short of the CDR3 end; the germline J gene provides the rest. The same CDR3 also results from other DNA sequences found in this sample.

Time point reported: mouse harvest day 7 after allogeneic transplant. The graft held 10^6 splenic CD5+ T cells and 10^7 T-cell-depleted bone marrow cells. The protocol was immunoSEQ multiplex PCR, while the TCRdb copy is restricted to in-frame clones and leaves out a portion. The table has about 10,000 clones, around two fifths seen once. Germline V gene lookup returns CDR1 KGHPV and CDR2 FQNQEV (reference sequence). With 2 bases clipped from V and 4 bases from J, the junction kept 4 bases outside the gene matches. This CDR3 comprises 16 residues. Sequencing input: skin. The chain has TRBV26 and TRBJ2-2, with 10 bases lining up with TRBD2. This receptor was obtained from a female BALB/c mouse given C57BL/6 T cells with graft-versus-host disease after an allogeneic hematopoietic cell transplant. The covered CDR3 bases are TGTGCCAGCAGTCTGCGGACTGGGGGACCCACCGGGCAGCTCTAC. Its protein product is CASSLRTGGPTGQLY. The entire CDR3 sequence reads CASSLRTGGPTGQLYF.